The 26 T cell receptor beta chains listed next were all sequenced from one sample in a study of T cell responses to AZD1222 COVID-19 vaccine. Only in-frame clones appear in the TCRdb table, and some are missing; sequencing was by immunoSEQ multiplex PCR. The top ten clones hold approximately 20% of a sample with 70,000 or so clones, 70% to 80% of them seen once. The material was peripheral blood, obtained on day 0 of MenACWY control vaccination. The receptor source for this set is an adult in good health.

The chain combines TRBV7-3 with TRBJ1-1, with D unresolved. The CDR3 runs 13 residues. Germline CDR1 reads SGHTA; CDR2 reads FQGTGA. V shed 6 bases and J shed 1 base, with 9 bases lying between them. As DNA, the CDR3 is TGTGCCAGCAGTATAGGAAAGAACACTGAAGCTTTCTTT. Translation gives CASSIGKNTEAFF. Variable domain in full (rest from reference TRBV7-3 and TRBJ1-1): GAGVSQTPSNKVTEKGKYVELRCDPISGHTALYWYRQSLGQGPEFLIYFQGTGAADDSGLPNDRFFAVRPEGSVSTLKIQRTERGDSAVYLCASSIGKNTEAFFGQGTRLTVV.

The rearrangement links TRBV5-6 to TRBJ1-2, with unresolved D. CDR1 and CDR2 from the germline V gene are SGHDT and YYEEEE. Trimming took off 1 base at V and 8 bases at J, with 9 bases between the two ends. CDR3 length equals 12 residues. The CDR3, as DNA: TGTGCCAGCAGCTTGTTCCCGGGCGGCTACACCTTC. The encoded protein is CASSLFPGGYTF.

This clone has just a few counts. The rearrangement uses TRBV5-1 and TRBJ1-1, with D hard to call. The CDR3 spans 13 residues. Trimming pared 1 base from V and 3 bases from J, leaving 7 bases between. Looked up from germline, CDR1 is SGHRS and CDR2 is YFSETQ. Here the CDR3 reads CASSLMEYTEAFF. CDR3 DNA: TGCGCCAGCAGCTTGATGGAATACACTGAAGCTTTCTTT.

The rearrangement joins TRBV7-8 to TRBJ1-1; 7 positions match TRBD1. V was clipped by 1 base and J by 1 base; unmatched bases: 3. The CDR3 loop spans 15 amino acids. Germline CDR1 and CDR2: SGHVS and FQNEAQ. The chain's CDR3 is CASSLVQGENTEAFF. The DNA of the CDR3 is TGTGCCAGCAGCTTAGTCCAGGGGGAGAACACTGAAGCTTTCTTT.

This clone was counted once. The CDR3 region is CAWRGGRYTGELFF. DNA of the CDR3: TGTGCCTGGAGGGGCGGGAGATACACCGGGGAGCTGTTTTTT. The chain couples TRBV30 to TRBJ2-2; 7 bases are a match to TRBD2. The CDR3 extends over 14 amino acids. The trim removed 3 bases at V and 3 bases at J, leaving 4 bases unmatched. Germline values: CDR1 GTSNPN, CDR2 SVGIG (reference sequence).

This sequence joins TRBV5-1 and TRBJ1-1, with TRBD1 as a possible D gene (5 bases). Trimming shortened V by 1 base and J by 9 bases, and 13 bases separated the two germline ends. Per germline, CDR1 SGHRS and CDR2 YFSETQ. CDR3 length equals 13 residues. The CDR3, as DNA: TGCGCCAGCAGCTTGTACGTGGGGGAAAAAGCTTTCTTT. Its translation is CASSLYVGEKAFF. The entire variable domain, with the rest obtained from reference TRBV5-1 and TRBJ1-1, is as follows: KAGVTQTPRYLIKTRGQQVTLSCSPISGHRSVSWYQQTPGQGLQFLFEYFSETQRNKGNFPGRFSGRQFSNSRSEMNVSTLELGDSALYLCASSLYVGEKAFFGQGTRLTVV.

This clone appeared a few times. This sequence joins TRBV19 and TRBJ1-1, with D perhaps TRBD1 (5 bases). The germline V gene encodes CDR1 LNHDA and CDR2 SQIVND (reference sequence). This CDR3 has 11 amino acids. V was cut by 7 bases and J by 7 bases, with 10 bases left in between. The CDR3 DNA reads TGTGCCAGTAAAACGAGGGGTGAAGCTTTCTTT. Translated, it gives CASKTRGEAFF.

The chain joins TRBV5-1 to TRBJ1-1; D is ambiguous. Looked up from germline, CDR1 is SGHRS and CDR2 is YFSETQ. The CDR3 is made up of 14 amino acids. V dropped 0 bases and J dropped 0 bases, with 6 bases sitting between them. This chain's CDR3 is CASSLDLLNTEAFF. CDR3 DNA sequence: TGCGCCAGCAGCTTGGACCTTTTGAACACTGAAGCTTTCTTT.

The gene calls are TRBV29-1 and TRBJ2-7; D is unresolved. Trimming removed 0 bases from V and 6 bases from J, with 18 bases in between. CDR1 and CDR2 (germline): SQVTM, ANQGSEA. This CDR3 region has 15 residues. The CDR3 sequence: CSVEDRYGRSAEQYF. Here the CDR3 DNA reads TGCAGCGTTGAAGATCGGTACGGACGGTCAGCCGAGCAGTACTTC.

The chain employs TRBV10-3 and TRBJ2-3; TRBD1 is a possible D gene (5 bases). The CDR3 spans 14 residues. V lost 0 bases to trimming and J lost 8 bases, with 12 bases between them. From germline, CDR1 is ENHRY and CDR2 SYGVKD. Written as DNA, the CDR3 is TGTGCCATCAGTGAGTCAGAAGGGGATGTTACGCAGTATTTT. This codes for CAISESEGDVTQYF.

The chain employs TRBV5-4 and TRBJ1-2, with 11 bases lining up with TRBD1. The ends lost 4 bases at V and 4 bases at J; junction bases unmatched: 12. CDR3 length equals 17 residues. Per germline, CDR1 SGHNT and CDR2 YYREEE (reference sequence). The CDR3 loop reads CASSTYAPGQGGYGYTF. The CDR3 DNA reads as TGTGCCAGCAGCACTTACGCCCCGGGACAGGGGGGCTATGGCTACACCTTC.

The gene calls are TRBV30 and TRBJ2-1; weak D call: TRBD1 (6 bases). Germline V lookup: CDR1 GTSNPN, CDR2 SVGIG (reference sequence). This CDR3 has 12 residues. Trimming pared 4 bases from V and 6 bases from J, leaving 10 bases between. The DNA of the CDR3 is TGTGCCTGGACTGGACAGTTCAATGAGCAGTTCTTC. It yields the protein CAWTGQFNEQFF.

The chain has TRBV6-5 and TRBJ1-5; D is possibly TRBD1 (6 bases). There are 14 residues in the CDR3. The V gene's germline CDR1 is MNHEY and CDR2 SVGAGI. V lost 2 bases and J 4 bases, leaving 9 bases between the germline ends. CDR3 protein: CASSYGGGNQPQHF. The CDR3 region has the DNA TGTGCCAGCAGTTACGGGGGCGGAAATCAGCCCCAGCATTTT.

V gene TRBV7-9 combines with J gene TRBJ2-7; 7 positions match TRBD1. V lost 5 bases to trimming and J lost 4 bases; unmatched junction nucleotides: 8. The CDR3 has 14 residues. CDR1 and CDR2 from the germline V gene are SEHNR and FQNEAQ (reference sequence). This CDR3 is CASSKTTGTYEQYF. In DNA, the CDR3 is TGTGCCAGCAGCAAAACGACAGGGACGTACGAGCAGTACTTC.

J is TRBJ1-2 and V is TRBV7-2; 7 nucleotides match TRBD1. Per the germline V gene, CDR1 is SGHTA and CDR2 is FQGNSA. V lost 2 bases to trimming and J lost 4 bases; unmatched junction nucleotides: 7. CDR3 size: 15 residues. The CDR3 reads CASSLLRQGGYGYTF. CDR3 sequence (DNA): TGTGCCAGCAGCTTACTTAGACAGGGTGGCTATGGCTACACCTTC.

Only one count was recorded for this clone. The V and J genes are TRBV5-8 and TRBJ2-1, with D possibly matching TRBD1 (6 bases). The CDR3 is made up of 13 amino acids. With 5 bases removed from V and 6 bases from J, the gap between germline ends came to 12 bases. The germline V gene encodes CDR1 SGHTS and CDR2 YDEGEE. The CDR3: CASRRTATNEQFF. CDR3 nucleotide sequence: TGTGCCAGCAGGCGGACAGCTACCAATGAGCAGTTCTTC.

The V call is TRBV11-2, the J call TRBJ2-7, with D perhaps matching TRBD1 or TRBD2 (5 bases each). Trimming took 1 base from V and 5 from J, leaving 12 bases between them. There are 14 residues in the CDR3. CDR1 and CDR2 (germline): SGHAT, FQNNGV. DNA of the CDR3: TGTGCCAGCAGCTTAGCTGGGGGTTCTCACGAGCAGTACTTC. Its translation is CASSLAGGSHEQYF.

V and J are TRBV6-5 and TRBJ1-1, with a possible D match to TRBD1 (5 bases). Germline values: CDR1 MNHEY, CDR2 SVGAGI. Trimming removed 2 bases from V and 6 bases from J, with 10 bases in between. The CDR3 is 13 residues long. The CDR3 DNA follows: TGTGCCAGCAGTTACACCGCGGGGGCTGAAGCTTTCTTT. Its translation: CASSYTAGAEAFF.

The chain is built from TRBV4-2 and TRBJ1-6, with D hard to call. CDR1 is LGHNA and CDR2 is YNFKEQ in the germline V gene. There are 14 residues in the CDR3. The V and J ends lost 0 bases and 8 bases respectively, with 8 bases between them. CDR3 sequence (DNA): TGTGCCAGCAGCCAAGAGGGTAGGGATTCACCCCTCCACTTT. Protein sequence: CASSQEGRDSPLHF.

This rearrangement joins TRBV10-1 to TRBJ2-6; no clear D gene. From germline, CDR1 is WNHNN and CDR2 SYGVQD (reference sequence). CDR3 length: 18 residues. V was clipped by 5 bases and J by 2 bases, with 19 bases between them. CDR3 nucleotide sequence: TGCGCCAGCAGTCACGCCCCCCAGGTCTGGACTGGGGCCAACGTCCTGACTTTC. This encodes CASSHAPQVWTGANVLTF.

CDR3 region: CASSGPPTVLSGNTIYF. CDR3 bases: TGTGCCAGCAGCGGTCCGCCGACAGTTCTCTCTGGAAACACCATATATTTT. This sequence joins TRBV7-9 and TRBJ1-3; maybe TRBD1 (5 bases). The V end was cut by 5 bases, the J end by 0 bases, with 17 bases between. Germline CDR1 SEHNR, CDR2 FQNEAQ (reference sequence). There are 17 residues in the CDR3.

The CDR3 is CASSQDLVSTQHF. CDR3 sequence (DNA): TGTGCCAGCAGCCAAGATTTGGTCAGCACCCAGCATTTT. The chain has TRBV3-1 (or the pseudogene TRBV3-2) and TRBJ1-5; D is uncertain. From germline, CDR1 is LGHDT and CDR2 YNNKEL (reference sequence). Trimming left V 0 bases short and J 11 bases short, with 11 bases between. This CDR3 comprises 13 residues.

This clone came up many times. The chain employs TRBV2 and TRBJ2-7, with D possibly matching TRBD2 (5 bases). Between the trimmed V and J ends, which lost 3 bases and 6 bases, there was a span of 15 bases. This CDR3 spans 14 amino acids. Per germline, CDR1 SNHLY and CDR2 FYNNEI. CDR3 nucleotides: TGTGCCAGCAGTGAGCCTAGCCTCCTGGGCGAGCAGTACTTC. It is translated as CASSEPSLLGEQYF.

This clone has only a few counts. This sequence joins TRBV11-2 and TRBJ2-2; perhaps TRBD1 as D (6 bases). The germline gives CDR1 SGHAT, CDR2 FQNNGV. Trimming removed 3 bases at V and 5 bases at J, with 7 bases between. The CDR3 runs to 13 residues. The CDR3 region is CASSLDRTGELFF. DNA for the CDR3: TGTGCCAGCAGCTTGGACAGAACCGGGGAGCTGTTTTTT.

This clone was detected a few times. V gene TRBV27 combines with J gene TRBJ2-1, with D perhaps matching TRBD1 (5 bases). The germline V gene encodes CDR1 MNHEY and CDR2 SMNVEV (reference sequence). V dropped 2 bases and J dropped 8 bases, with 16 bases sitting between them. The CDR3 consists of 15 residues. CDR3 amino acids: CASSLGATQRDEQFF. CDR3 coding DNA: TGTGCCAGCAGTTTAGGGGCAACCCAACGGGATGAGCAGTTCTTC.

V gene TRBV19 combines with J gene TRBJ1-2, with D perhaps matching TRBD1 (5 bases). The germline V gene has CDR1 LNHDA and CDR2 SQIVND (reference sequence). The CDR3 has 12 amino acids. V was cut by 10 bases and J by 8 bases, with 17 bases left in between. The DNA for the CDR3 is TGTGCCACCAAAGCAGGGTCTTTGGGCTACACCTTC. This translates into CATKAGSLGYTF.